A single sample is the source of the 15 T cell receptor beta chains below, sequenced in a study of lymphopenia after photon versus proton radiotherapy. Using immunoSEQ multiplex PCR, the repertoire was profiled, and TCRdb retains in-frame clones only, with some absent. The table lists about 70,000 clones, 85% to 95% of them singletons. This specimen consisted of peripheral blood, obtained from a patient treated with photon-based radiotherapy. Receptor source: a woman in her 40s with cholangiocarcinoma.

The CDR3 DNA follows: TGTGCCACCAGCACTCGTCAGGGGGCGCCGGGCAATCAGCCCCAGCATTTT. Translated: CATSTRQGAPGNQPQHF. The rearrangement links TRBV15 to TRBJ1-5, with 8 nucleotides matching TRBD1. Germline lookup yields CDR1 LNHNV and CDR2 YYDKDF (reference sequence). This CDR3 contains 17 residues. The V and J ends lost 4 bases and 2 bases, in that order; junction bases with no gene match: 10.

V and J are TRBV10-3 and TRBJ1-2; a weak D match, TRBD1 (6 bases). Trimming stripped 5 bases from V and 3 bases from J, with 13 bases between. Per germline, CDR1 ENHRY and CDR2 SYGVKD. The CDR3 is 14 amino acids. DNA for the CDR3: TGTGCCATCAGTAAACAGGGAAACGACTATGGCTACACCTTC. This encodes CAISKQGNDYGYTF.

This clone has a single count. V and J are TRBV2 and TRBJ2-3; D call uncertain. The CDR3 has 12 amino acids. Per germline, CDR1 SNHLY and CDR2 FYNNEI. V was shortened by 6 bases and J by 6 bases, with 10 bases between the two germline ends. The CDR3 loop reads CASRDLSDTQYF. The CDR3 DNA is TGTGCCAGCAGAGACCTCTCTGATACGCAGTATTTT.

On this clone: Germline and junction disagree at one end, which may indicate a read error. The rearrangement uses TRBV6-6 and TRBJ1-1, with D uncertain. CDR1 and CDR2 from the germline V gene are MNHNY and SVGAGI (reference sequence). The CDR3 is made up of 12 amino acids. The CDR3 loop is CASSSGNNEAFF. In nucleotides, the CDR3 is TGTGCCAGCAGTAGCGGGAACAATGAAGCTTTCTTT.

The chain has TRBV7-2 and TRBJ1-1, with a possible D match to TRBD1 (6 bases). This CDR3 is 14 amino acids long. Germline V lookup: CDR1 SGHTA, CDR2 FQGNSA. Trimming took off 6 bases at V and 6 bases at J, with 17 bases between the two ends. DNA of the CDR3: TGTGCCAGCAGAAAACAGGGCATGAGCGCTGAAGCTTTCTTT. Translation gives CASRKQGMSAEAFF.

V gene TRBV7-2 combines with J gene TRBJ2-6; no clear D gene. Trimming took 0 bases from V and 2 from J, leaving 8 bases between them. The CDR3 totals 16 residues. Germline V lookup: CDR1 SGHTA, CDR2 FQGNSA. The CDR3 DNA follows: TGTGCCAGCAGCTTAGCGGCCCAGGCTGGGGCCAACGTCCTGACTTTC. Protein product: CASSLAAQAGANVLTF.

This chain uses TRBV7-2 with TRBJ2-2; 8 bases map to TRBD1. V lost 6 bases and J lost 1; bases outside the gene matches: 1. Germline assignment: CDR1 SGHTA and CDR2 FQGNSA. The CDR3 contains 14 residues. The CDR3 nucleotides read TGTGCCAGCAGGGGACAGGAGAACACCGGGGAGCTGTTTTTT. Translating it yields CASRGQENTGELFF.

The chain links TRBV5-1 to TRBJ1-1; a weak D match, TRBD1 (6 bases). V lost 3 bases and J 1 base, leaving 13 bases between the germline ends. Germline CDR1 and CDR2: SGHRS and YFSETQ. This CDR3 has 15 amino acids. This CDR3 reads CASSSGQGRNTEAFF. The CDR3 DNA is TGCGCCAGCAGCTCGGGTCAGGGGCGGAACACTGAAGCTTTCTTT.

The rearrangement uses TRBV10-3 and TRBJ2-7, with D unresolved. V lost 2 bases and J lost 1, with 6 bases in between. Per germline, CDR1 ENHRY and CDR2 SYGVKD. This CDR3 region has 13 residues. The CDR3 protein is CAISEGPSYEQYF. The CDR3 coding sequence is TGTGCCATCAGTGAGGGACCGTCCTACGAGCAGTACTTC.

The rearrangement links TRBV10-2 to TRBJ2-7; weak D call: TRBD2 (5 bases). Trimming removed 8 bases from V and 0 bases from J, with 8 bases in between. The CDR3 sequence is 12 residues long. Germline assignment: CDR1 WSHSY and CDR2 SAAADI. CDR3 sequence reads: CASGRSSYEQYF. The CDR3 DNA reads as TGCGCCAGCGGGAGAAGCTCCTACGAGCAGTACTTC.

J is TRBJ1-2 and V is TRBV4-2, with TRBD1 matching 9 bases. Trimming took 8 bases from V and 12 from J; bases not matched to a gene: 10. Germline CDR1 LGHNA, CDR2 YNFKEQ. The CDR3 consists of 12 residues. The CDR3 bases are TGTGCCAGCCGACAAGACAGGGGGTTGCACACCTTC. Residues: CASRQDRGLHTF.

The V gene is TRBV19, the J gene TRBJ1-5, with 9 bases fitting TRBD1. V was clipped by 5 bases and J by 0 bases; unmatched bases: 5. This CDR3 has 16 amino acids. Germline V gene lookup returns CDR1 LNHDA and CDR2 SQIVND (reference sequence). The CDR3 region has the DNA TGTGCCAGTAGTCCGGGACAGGGCCGTAGCAATCAGCCCCAGCATTTT. It encodes CASSPGQGRSNQPQHF.

This clone was counted a single time. The rearrangement joins TRBV18 to TRBJ2-2, with D perhaps TRBD1 or TRBD2 (5 bases each). V lost 4 bases, J lost 6 bases, and 18 bases lay in between. The CDR3 contains 16 residues. Germline CDR1 reads KGHSH; CDR2 reads LQKENI. The CDR3 region is CASSLDSRRGAGELFF. The DNA for the CDR3 is TGTGCCAGCTCACTTGACAGCCGACGAGGGGCCGGGGAGCTGTTTTTT.

This sequence joins TRBV6-1 and TRBJ2-7; D is possibly TRBD1 or TRBD2 (5 bases each). V was trimmed by 5 bases and J by 2 bases, leaving 10 bases between them. Germline lookup yields CDR1 MNHNS and CDR2 SASEGT. There are 13 residues in the CDR3. This chain's CDR3 is CASSRDGTYEQYF. The CDR3 nucleotides are TGTGCCAGCAGTCGGGACGGAACCTACGAGCAGTACTTC.

The chain uses TRBV28 and TRBJ2-5, with a possible D match to TRBD1 (6 bases). The germline CDR1 and CDR2 sequences are MDHEN and SYDVKM. Deletions cut 7 bases from V and 5 bases from J, with 20 bases between. The CDR3 totals 15 residues. CDR3 loop: CASTMGSGVMETQYF. CDR3 nucleotides: TGTGCCAGCACCATGGGGTCAGGGGTTATGGAGACCCAGTACTTC.